Below are 26 T cell receptor beta chains sequenced from a single sample in a study of blood T cell repertoires in COVID-19. Generated by immunoSEQ multiplex PCR, the TCRdb table keeps only in-frame clones and is missing some. Of about 290,000 clones in the sample, approximately 90% were seen once. The sequenced material came from peripheral blood. Source of these receptors: a man in his forties with acute or convalescent COVID-19.

The rearrangement links TRBV15 to TRBJ2-7; D is perhaps TRBD2 (7 bases). The germline gives CDR1 LNHNV, CDR2 YYDKDF (reference sequence). This CDR3 spans 15 amino acids. V was trimmed by 4 bases and J by 5 bases, leaving 18 bases between them. The CDR3 region is CATSIRGGGAHEQYF. DNA for the CDR3: TGTGCCACCAGCATCAGGGGAGGGGGGGCGCACGAGCAGTACTTC. The full variable domain, with the rest looked up from reference TRBV15 and TRBJ2-7, is DAMVIQNPRYQVTQFGKPVTLSCSQTLNHNVMYWYQQKSSQAPKLLFHYYDKDFNNEADTPDNFQSRRPNTSFCFLDIRSPGLGDTAMYLCATSIRGGGAHEQYFGPGTRLTVT.

The chain couples TRBV5-1 to TRBJ1-2; tentatively, D is TRBD1 (6 bases). V gave up 2 bases and J gave up 3 bases, with 11 bases separating them. The germline CDR1 and CDR2 sequences are SGHRS and YFSETQ. The CDR3 sequence is 14 residues long. Here the CDR3 reads CASSFSTGDYGYTF. CDR3 DNA: TGCGCCAGCAGCTTCTCGACAGGCGACTATGGCTACACCTTC.

Only one count was recorded for this clone. This rearrangement joins TRBV19 to TRBJ1-5; no clear D. The V and J ends lost 3 bases and 3 bases respectively, with 12 bases between them. The CDR3 is made up of 15 amino acids. The germline V gene encodes CDR1 LNHDA and CDR2 SQIVND (reference sequence). CDR3 nucleotide sequence: TGTGCCAGTAGTATTTGGAGGACTAACAATCAGCCCCAGCATTTT. It encodes CASSIWRTNNQPQHF.

The chain employs TRBV12-3 or TRBV12-4 and TRBJ2-1; D might be TRBD1 (6 bases). Trimming shortened V by 8 bases and J by 7 bases, and 15 bases separated the two germline ends. This CDR3 has 13 residues. The CDR3 coding sequence is TGTGCCAGCCTTAGGGGGACCGTTAATGAGCAGTTCTTC. It translates to CASLRGTVNEQFF.

The chain recombines TRBV7-3 with TRBJ2-3; 7 positions agree with TRBD2. The CDR3 has 15 residues. The germline gives CDR1 SGHTA, CDR2 FQGTGA. Germline trimming cut 0 bases from V and 2 bases from J; bases unmatched to any gene: 2. The CDR3 coding sequence is TGTGCCAGCAGCTTAACTAGCGGGTACACAGATACGCAGTATTTT. Translation gives CASSLTSGYTDTQYF. Looking up the rest from reference TRBV7-3 and TRBJ2-3 gives the full variable domain: GAGVSQTPSNKVTEKGKYVELRCDPISGHTALYWYRQSLGQGPEFLIYFQGTGAADDSGLPNDRFFAVRPEGSVSTLKIQRTERGDSAVYLCASSLTSGYTDTQYFGPGTRLTVL.

This clone was observed a single time. V and J are TRBV4-2 and TRBJ1-6; 10 bases match TRBD1. This CDR3 comprises 16 residues. J was trimmed by 8 bases and V by 4 bases; bases with no gene match: 8. Germline loops: CDR1 LGHNA, CDR2 YNFKEQ. The CDR3 spells CASSPTTGGAHSPLHF. The CDR3 coding sequence is TGTGCCAGCAGCCCGACGACAGGGGGCGCGCATTCACCCCTCCACTTT.

The V gene is TRBV10-2, the J gene TRBJ1-1; perhaps TRBD1 as D (6 bases). Germline loops: CDR1 WSHSY, CDR2 SAAADI. The CDR3 covers 13 residues. V was clipped by 4 bases and J by 5 bases, with 11 bases between them. The CDR3 bases are TGCGCCAGCAGTGGGGGGGGGCGGACTGAAGCTTTCTTT. Protein sequence: CASSGGGRTEAFF.

This chain uses TRBV7-3 with TRBJ2-1, with D perhaps matching TRBD1 (6 bases). The CDR3 sequence is 16 residues long. The germline V and J ends were trimmed by 5 bases and 2 bases, with 16 bases remaining between them. Germline CDR1 and CDR2: SGHTA and FQGTGA. The CDR3 region has the DNA TGTGCCAGCAGCCGATCTCAGGGGACAACCTACAATGAGCAGTTCTTC. Amino acids: CASSRSQGTTYNEQFF.

This clone was detected only once. This chain connects TRBV5-1 to TRBJ1-2; 7 nucleotides line up with TRBD1. CDR1 is SGHRS and CDR2 is YFSETQ in the germline V gene. The CDR3 contains 15 residues. The V and J ends lost 4 bases and 3 bases, in that order; junction bases with no gene match: 9. For the CDR3, the DNA is TGCGCCAGCAGCGCCGGGACAGAGCTCTACTATGGCTACACCTTC. It translates to CASSAGTELYYGYTF.

The CDR3 DNA follows: TGTGCCAGCAGTTTCGGGGGAGACGACAATGAGCAGTTCTTC. Its protein is CASSFGGDDNEQFF. The V and J genes are TRBV28 and TRBJ2-1; perhaps TRBD2 as D (6 bases). The CDR3 consists of 14 residues. Germline V gives CDR1 MDHEN, CDR2 SYDVKM. V gave up 3 bases and J gave up 5 bases, with 11 bases separating them.

This chain connects TRBV5-4 to TRBJ2-2; TRBD2 matches 9 bases. The CDR3 is 17 amino acids. Germline V lookup: CDR1 SGHNT, CDR2 YYREEE (reference sequence). With 0 bases clipped from V and 7 bases from J, the junction kept 10 bases outside the gene matches. The CDR3 loop is CASSLGRRGGLSGELFF. For the CDR3, the DNA is TGTGCCAGCAGCTTGGGACGGCGGGGGGGCCTGAGCGGGGAGCTGTTTTTT.

The chain employs TRBV7-6 and TRBJ2-7; 15 nucleotides match TRBD2. V lost 5 bases and J lost 6; bases outside the gene matches: 5. The CDR3 runs to 15 residues. Germline V gives CDR1 SGHVS, CDR2 FNYEAQ. The CDR3: CASSPGTSGGFEQYF. The CDR3 DNA is TGTGCCAGCAGCCCGGGGACTAGCGGGGGGTTCGAGCAGTACTTC.

The chain carries TRBV5-6 and TRBJ2-2, with 9 positions matching TRBD1. Unmatched junction bases numbered 10, after V lost 4 bases and J lost 0 bases. The CDR3 is made up of 18 amino acids. Germline values: CDR1 SGHDT, CDR2 YYEEEE. Here the CDR3 DNA reads TGTGCCAGCAGCGGGGGACAGGGCAGACCTCCGAACACCGGGGAGCTGTTTTTT. It encodes CASSGGQGRPPNTGELFF.

V gene TRBV7-2 combines with J gene TRBJ1-1; 7 bases fit TRBD1. Germline CDR1 and CDR2: SGHTA and FQGNSA. Losses at the gene ends were 2 bases for V and 5 bases for J; bases not matched to a gene: 5. The CDR3 covers 14 residues. The CDR3 sequence: CASSLQGVYTEAFF. CDR3 DNA sequence: TGTGCCAGCAGCTTACAGGGGGTTTATACTGAAGCTTTCTTT.

The rearrangement links TRBV15 to TRBJ1-5; D remains ambiguous. V was shortened by 1 base and J by 5 bases, with 27 bases between the two germline ends. The CDR3 runs 20 residues. Germline V lookup: CDR1 LNHNV, CDR2 YYDKDF (reference sequence). CDR3 residues: CATSRGAATLPRSYYQPQHF. As DNA, the CDR3 is TGTGCCACCAGCAGAGGAGCGGCGACCTTACCACGGAGCTACTATCAGCCCCAGCATTTT.

The chain has TRBV4-1 and TRBJ2-7; D perhaps matches TRBD1 (6 bases). CDR3 length equals 15 residues. The V gene's germline CDR1 is MGHRA and CDR2 YSYEKL. V was shortened by 2 bases and J by 2 bases, with 13 bases between the two germline ends. The CDR3 coding sequence is TGCGCCAGCAGCCAAATAATGGGACATGCCTACGAGCAGTACTTC. Protein sequence: CASSQIMGHAYEQYF.

The rearrangement links TRBV19 to TRBJ1-1; 9 positions agree with TRBD1. The CDR3 totals 15 residues. Trimming cost V 3 bases and J 5 bases; bases outside gene matches: 7. The germline gives CDR1 LNHDA, CDR2 SQIVND (reference sequence). The CDR3 DNA reads as TGTGCCAGTAGTATCCGCGGGACAGGGATGACTGAAGCTTTCTTT. Residues: CASSIRGTGMTEAFF.

In this sample, this clone turned up a few times. The same CDR3 also results from other DNA sequences found in this sample. J is TRBJ1-3 and V is TRBV20-1; no definite D call. Germline loops: CDR1 DFQATT, CDR2 SNEGSKA (reference sequence). Trimming stripped 6 bases from V and 1 base from J, with 4 bases between. The CDR3 extends over 11 amino acids. CDR3 sequence (DNA): TGCAGTGCCCGTTCTGGAAACACCATATATTTT. Residues: CSARSGNTIYF.

J is TRBJ2-4 and V is TRBV5-1; D is uncertain. The germline gives CDR1 SGHRS, CDR2 YFSETQ. Trimming shortened V by 1 base and J by 6 bases, and 8 bases separated the two germline ends. The CDR3 is 13 amino acids. CDR3 in DNA: TGCGCCAGCAGCTTGTCGGAGCCAAACATTCAGTACTTC. Its translation: CASSLSEPNIQYF.

The V and J genes are TRBV29-1 and TRBJ1-5, with D hard to call. This CDR3 is built from 12 residues. Trimming removed 6 bases from V and 5 bases from J, with 11 bases in between. Germline CDR1 SQVTM, CDR2 ANQGSEA. The chain's CDR3 is CSVGEGDQPQHF. The CDR3 region has the DNA TGCAGCGTGGGAGAAGGAGATCAGCCCCAGCATTTT.

This sequence joins TRBV2 and TRBJ1-1; TRBD1 is a possible D gene (5 bases). Germline V lookup: CDR1 SNHLY, CDR2 FYNNEI. This CDR3 contains 14 residues. V lost 7 bases and J lost 7, with 19 bases in between. As DNA, the CDR3 is TGTGCCAGCAACAACTATGGGGGGATCGGTGAAGCTTTCTTT. This encodes CASNNYGGIGEAFF. Full variable domain (outside the CDR3, taken from reference TRBV2 and TRBJ1-1): EPEVTQTPSHQVTQMGQEVILRCVPISNHLYFYWYRQILGQKVEFLVSFYNNEISEKSEIFDDQFSVERPDGSNFTLKIRSTKLEDSAMYFCASNNYGGIGEAFFGQGTRLTVV.

V and J are TRBV28 and TRBJ1-2; D gene unclear. Trimming pared 3 bases from V and 8 bases from J, leaving 13 bases between. This CDR3 is 13 amino acids long. Germline V gives CDR1 MDHEN, CDR2 SYDVKM. CDR3 sequence: CASSFPVATGYTF. For the CDR3, the DNA is TGTGCCAGCAGTTTTCCAGTCGCAACCGGCTACACCTTC.

The chain employs TRBV6-2 or TRBV6-3 and TRBJ2-7, with 7 bases matching TRBD2. The ends lost 5 bases at V and 4 bases at J; junction bases unmatched: 8. This CDR3 is 14 amino acids long. Per the germline V gene, CDR1 is MNHEY and CDR2 is SVGEGT. The CDR3: CASSRLGTIYEQYF. CDR3 coding DNA: TGTGCCAGCAGTAGGCTTGGGACTATTTACGAGCAGTACTTC.

The V and J genes are TRBV29-1 and TRBJ1-1, with D uncertain. The CDR3 is 10 residues long. CDR1 is SQVTM, CDR2 ANQGSEA, per germline. The CDR3 is CSGGPTEAFF. Here the CDR3 DNA reads TGCAGTGGTGGGCCCACTGAAGCTTTCTTT.

J is TRBJ2-3 and V is TRBV7-2; 9 bases align to TRBD2. Germline CDR1 reads SGHTA; CDR2 reads FQGNSA. The CDR3 extends over 17 amino acids. Unmatched junction bases numbered 11, after V lost 2 bases and J lost 5 bases. The DNA for the CDR3 is TGTGCCAGCAGCTTACAGGGACCGACTAGCGGTGGAGATACGCAGTATTTT. This codes for CASSLQGPTSGGDTQYF.

Note on this clone: Other DNA variants within this sample encode the same CDR3. The rearrangement joins TRBV7-2 to TRBJ2-1, with TRBD2 identical over 9 bases. The CDR3 sequence is 15 residues long. The junction had 4 bases not matched to a gene; V was cut back by 0 bases and J by 7 bases. From germline, CDR1 is SGHTA and CDR2 FQGNSA. CDR3 in DNA: TGTGCCAGCAGCTTAGCTAGCGGGGGATATAATGAGCAGTTCTTC. This codes for CASSLASGGYNEQFF.